The present T cell receptor (beta chain) was sequenced within a study of cytomegalovirus exposure and HLA in healthy donors. Study-level points and caveats: Most sequenced TCRs were rare (though some public TCRs occurred in many donors). Testing in vitro showed a few CMV-associated chains specific for CMV antigens. Later, an analysis found that TCR clusters from the first cohort tended to co-occur in the 130 or so validation repertoires.

CDR1 MNHNS and CDR2 SASEGT come from the germline V gene. V gave up 2 bases and J gave up 1 base; unmatched junction bases: 8. The CDR3 loop spans 16 amino acids. On this clone itself: Its antigen is as yet unknown.

Profiling relied on immunoSEQ multiplex PCR, and the TCRdb table lists in-frame clones only, not all of them. The sample includes about 240,000 clones, approximately 90% of them seen just once. The TCR was taken from a man aged 18-30 years in good health and CMV-seronegative. The chain combines TRBV6-1 with TRBJ2-7; TRBD2 agrees at 7 bases. Sequencing was done on a sample of PBMCs. Written as DNA, the CDR3 is TGTGCCAGCAGTGAACGTTCGGCGGGAGAGTCCTACGAGCAGTACTTC. This gives the protein CASSERSAGESYEQYF.